Each of the 9 T cell receptor beta chains below was sequenced from the same sample in a study of blood T cell repertoires in COVID-19. Using immunoSEQ multiplex PCR, the repertoire was profiled, and TCRdb retains in-frame clones only, with some absent. The profile shows 85,000 to 120,000 clones, roughly four fifths of them singletons. The sequencing input was peripheral blood. These receptor sequences come from a woman aged 55 to 70 with acute or convalescent COVID-19.

In the case of this clone: Other DNA variants within this sample encode the same CDR3. The V and J genes are TRBV14 and TRBJ1-2; 9 bases fit TRBD1. CDR3 size: 15 residues. V lost 4 bases and J lost 1; bases outside the gene matches: 4. CDR1 and CDR2 from the germline V gene are SGHDN and FVKESK. CDR3 sequence reads: CASSPRTGVNYGYTF. As DNA, the CDR3 is TGTGCCAGCAGCCCCCGGACAGGGGTTAACTATGGCTACACCTTC.

This chain uses TRBV20-1 with TRBJ1-1, with TRBD1 identical over 7 bases. Germline assignment: CDR1 DFQATT and CDR2 SNEGSKA (reference sequence). V dropped 3 bases and J dropped 4; count of bases not matched to a gene: 5. The CDR3 has 13 residues. In nucleotides, the CDR3 is TGCAGTGCTAGTAGGGGGCAGGGCACTGAAGCTTTCTTT. Its translation is CSASRGQGTEAFF.

The chain combines TRBV7-6 with TRBJ1-6; unclear D gene. Germline values: CDR1 SGHVS, CDR2 FNYEAQ. The CDR3 sequence is 16 residues long. Trimming removed 1 base from V and 5 bases from J, with 12 bases in between. CDR3 residues: CASSLEVTPDNSPLHF. Here the CDR3 DNA reads TGTGCCAGCAGCTTAGAAGTAACTCCCGATAATTCACCCCTCCACTTT.

The V gene is TRBV5-1, the J gene TRBJ1-2; 7 bases agree with TRBD1. V was clipped by 0 bases and J by 1 base; unmatched bases: 9. Germline CDR1 and CDR2: SGHRS and YFSETQ. This CDR3 has 17 residues. The CDR3 spells CASSLGTGFHLNYGYTF. CDR3 DNA sequence: TGCGCCAGCAGCTTGGGGACAGGCTTTCATCTTAACTATGGCTACACCTTC.

This chain connects TRBV10-1 to TRBJ2-5; D is unresolved. CDR1 WNHNN and CDR2 SYGVQD come from the germline V gene (reference sequence). Trimming removed 0 bases at V and 5 bases at J, with 13 bases between. The CDR3 has 15 residues. The CDR3 reads CASSESKGGAETQYF. CDR3 coding DNA: TGCGCCAGCAGTGAGTCGAAAGGTGGAGCCGAGACCCAGTACTTC.

The V gene is TRBV2, the J gene TRBJ2-3; 9 bases line up with TRBD2. V gave up 4 bases and J gave up 4 bases; unmatched junction bases: 6. The CDR3 is 15 amino acids. Germline CDR1 and CDR2: SNHLY and FYNNEI. The CDR3 DNA reads as TGTGCCAGCAGTGTCTTGCGGGGGGGTCCAGATACGCAGTATTTT. Its protein is CASSVLRGGPDTQYF.

As regards this clone: Other DNA sequences from this sample encode an identical CDR3 as well. This chain joins TRBV7-2 and TRBJ2-7; tentatively, D is TRBD2 (5 bases). Germline lookup yields CDR1 SGHTA and CDR2 FQGNSA. The length of the CDR3 is 13 residues. Trimming removed 0 bases from V and 4 bases from J, with 7 bases in between. In nucleotides, the CDR3 is TGTGCCAGCAGCTTAGCCCGGGGATACGAGCAGTACTTC. Translated, it gives CASSLARGYEQYF.

This CDR3 is CSVWTGEETQYF. The CDR3 DNA is TGCAGCGTTTGGACAGGGGAAGAGACCCAGTACTTC. The chain has TRBV29-1 and TRBJ2-5; 9 nucleotides agree with TRBD1. The V gene's germline CDR1 is SQVTM and CDR2 ANQGSEA. CDR3 length: 12 residues. Trimming removed 5 bases from V and 3 bases from J; junction bases left unmatched: 1.

V is TRBV3-1 (or the pseudogene TRBV3-2) and J is TRBJ2-7, with 10 bases identical to TRBD1. This CDR3 spans 15 amino acids. The trim removed 4 bases at V and 2 bases at J, leaving 5 bases unmatched. Germline V gene lookup returns CDR1 LGHDT and CDR2 YNNKEL (reference sequence). CDR3 sequence reads: CASSPRGQGTYEQYF. For the CDR3, the DNA is TGTGCCAGCAGCCCTCGGGGACAGGGGACCTACGAGCAGTACTTC.